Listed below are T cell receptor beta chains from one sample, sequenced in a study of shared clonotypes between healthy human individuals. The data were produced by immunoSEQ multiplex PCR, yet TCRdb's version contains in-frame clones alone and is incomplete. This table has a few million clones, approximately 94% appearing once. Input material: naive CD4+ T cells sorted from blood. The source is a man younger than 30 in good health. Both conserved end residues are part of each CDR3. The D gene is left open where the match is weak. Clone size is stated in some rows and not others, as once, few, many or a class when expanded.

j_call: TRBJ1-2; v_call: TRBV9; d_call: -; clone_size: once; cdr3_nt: TGTGCCAGCAGCGCGCGGGACACGTATAACTATGGCTACACCTTC; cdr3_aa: CASSARDTYNYGYTF
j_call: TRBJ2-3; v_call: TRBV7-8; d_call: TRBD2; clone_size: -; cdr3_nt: TGTGCCAGCAGCTCTCTCCCCGTGGGTAGCGGGGGTACGTCAGATACGCAGTATTTT; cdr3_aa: CASSSLPVGSGGTSDTQYF
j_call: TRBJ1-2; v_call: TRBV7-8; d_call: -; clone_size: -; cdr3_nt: TGTGCCAGCAGCTTAGATTGGGGTCAGGACTATGGCTACACCTTC; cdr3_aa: CASSLDWGQDYGYTF
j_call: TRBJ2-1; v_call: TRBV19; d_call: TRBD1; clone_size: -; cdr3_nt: TGTGCCAGTAGTGCGTCTCAGGGGGCGCCTTGGTATGAGCAGTTCTTC; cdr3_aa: CASSASQGAPWYEQFF
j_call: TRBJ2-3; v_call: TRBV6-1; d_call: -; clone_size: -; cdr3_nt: TGTGCCAGCAGCTTGGGGACTAGCACAGATACGCAGTATTTT; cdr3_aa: CASSLGTSTDTQYF
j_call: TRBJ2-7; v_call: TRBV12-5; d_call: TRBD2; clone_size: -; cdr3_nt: TGTGCTAGTGGTTTGGTAGGGACTAGCAGCTACGAGCAGTACTTC; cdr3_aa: CASGLVGTSSYEQYF
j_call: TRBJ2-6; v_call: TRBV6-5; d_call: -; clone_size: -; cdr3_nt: TGTGCCAGCAGTTCCGGGTCCGTCTCTGGGGCCAACGTCCTGACTTTC; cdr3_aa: CASSSGSVSGANVLTF
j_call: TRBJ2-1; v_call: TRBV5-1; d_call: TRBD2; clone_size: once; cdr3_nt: TGCGCCAGCAGCTTTCTGACTAGCGGGAGTGGGGAGCAGTTCTTC; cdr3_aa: CASSFLTSGSGEQFF
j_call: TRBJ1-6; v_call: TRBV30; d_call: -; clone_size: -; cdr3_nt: TGTGCCTGGAGTTTGAACAGGGTGAATTCACCCCTCCACTTT; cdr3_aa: CAWSLNRVNSPLHF
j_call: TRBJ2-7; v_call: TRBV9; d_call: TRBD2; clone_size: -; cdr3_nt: TGTGCCAGCAGCGTAGCCCCCGGGACTAGTGTCTACGAGCAGTACTTC; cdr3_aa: CASSVAPGTSVYEQYF
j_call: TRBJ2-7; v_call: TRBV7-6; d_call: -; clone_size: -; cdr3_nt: TGTGCCAGCAGCTTAGGACCCGTCGCCTACGAGCAGTACTTC; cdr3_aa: CASSLGPVAYEQYF
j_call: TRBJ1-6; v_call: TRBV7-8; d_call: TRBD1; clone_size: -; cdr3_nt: TGTGCCAGCAGCCTCCAGACAGGGGGACATTCACCCCTCCACTTT; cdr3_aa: CASSLQTGGHSPLHF
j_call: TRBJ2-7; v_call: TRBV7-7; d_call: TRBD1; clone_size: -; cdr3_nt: TGTGCTAGCAGCTCAGACAGGGGAGGCGAGCAGTACTTC; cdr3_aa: CASSSDRGGEQYF